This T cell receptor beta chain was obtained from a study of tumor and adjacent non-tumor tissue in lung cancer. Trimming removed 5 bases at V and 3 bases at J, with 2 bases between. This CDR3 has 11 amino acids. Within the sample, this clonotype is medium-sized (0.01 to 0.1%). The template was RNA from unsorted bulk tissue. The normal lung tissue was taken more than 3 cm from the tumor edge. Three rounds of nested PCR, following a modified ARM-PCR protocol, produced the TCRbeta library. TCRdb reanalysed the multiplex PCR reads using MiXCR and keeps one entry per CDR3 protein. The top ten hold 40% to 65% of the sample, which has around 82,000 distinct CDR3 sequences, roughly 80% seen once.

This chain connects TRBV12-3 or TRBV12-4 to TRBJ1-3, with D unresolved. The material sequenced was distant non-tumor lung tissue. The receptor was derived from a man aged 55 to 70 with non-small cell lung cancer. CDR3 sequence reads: CASSLGNTIYF. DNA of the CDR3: TGTGCCAGCAGTCTTGGAAACACCATATATTTT.